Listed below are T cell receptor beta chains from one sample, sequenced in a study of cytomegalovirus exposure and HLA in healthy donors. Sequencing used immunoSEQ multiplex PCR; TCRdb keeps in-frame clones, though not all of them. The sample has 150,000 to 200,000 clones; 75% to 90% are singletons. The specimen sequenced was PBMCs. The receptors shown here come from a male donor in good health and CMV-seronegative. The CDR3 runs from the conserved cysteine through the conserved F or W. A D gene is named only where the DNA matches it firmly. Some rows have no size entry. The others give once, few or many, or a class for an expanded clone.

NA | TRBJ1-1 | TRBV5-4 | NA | CASSFPGPLNTEAFF | TGTGCCAGCAGCTTTCCTGGGCCCTTAAACACTGAAGCTTTCTTT
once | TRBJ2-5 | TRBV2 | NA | CARQGGVVETQYF | TGTGCCAGGCAGGGGGGTGTCGTGGAGACCCAGTACTTC
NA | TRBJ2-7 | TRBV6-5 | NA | CASSHRTGSYEQYF | TGTGCCAGCAGCCACCGGACGGGGTCCTACGAGCAGTACTTC
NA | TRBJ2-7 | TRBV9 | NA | CASSVGSANYEQYF | TGTGCCAGCAGCGTAGGGTCAGCGAACTACGAGCAGTACTTC
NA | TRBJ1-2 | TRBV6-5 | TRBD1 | CASSYGSGGGYTF | TGTGCCAGCAGTTACGGCTCAGGGGGCGGCTACACCTTC
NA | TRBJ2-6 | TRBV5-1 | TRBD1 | CASTAGTGLSGANVLTF | TGCGCCAGTACAGCCGGGACAGGCCTCTCTGGGGCCAACGTCCTGACTTTC
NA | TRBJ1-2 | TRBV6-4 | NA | CASSPYLNSPHGYTF | TGTGCCAGCAGTCCTTATTTAAACTCACCCCATGGCTACACCTTC
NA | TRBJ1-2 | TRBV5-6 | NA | CASSLGTANYGYTF | TGTGCCAGCAGCTTGGGGACAGCTAACTATGGCTACACCTTC
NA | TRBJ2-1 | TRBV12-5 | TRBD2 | CASGLVHGSGGLNNEQFF | TGTGCTAGTGGTTTGGTACACGGTAGCGGGGGCCTAAACAATGAGCAGTTCTTC
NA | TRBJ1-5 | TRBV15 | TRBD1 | CATSRGRQGAQPQHF | TGTGCCACCAGCAGAGGGAGACAGGGGGCTCAGCCCCAGCATTTT
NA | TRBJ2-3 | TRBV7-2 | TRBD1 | CASSDDRGPDTQYF | TGTGCCAGCAGCGACGACAGGGGGCCAGATACGCAGTATTTT
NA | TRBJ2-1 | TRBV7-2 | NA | CASSRGDLYNEQFF | TGTGCCAGCAGCCGCGGGGACCTTTACAATGAGCAGTTCTTC
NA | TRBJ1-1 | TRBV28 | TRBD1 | CASSAPGQGGTEAFF | TGTGCCAGCAGTGCCCCGGGACAGGGGGGCACTGAAGCTTTCTTT
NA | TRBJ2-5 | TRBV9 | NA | CASSVAPSRPETQYF | TGTGCCAGCAGCGTAGCCCCCAGCAGGCCGGAGACCCAGTACTTC
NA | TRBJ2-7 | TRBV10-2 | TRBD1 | CASSESSGQTYEQYF | TGCGCCAGCAGTGAGTCTTCGGGACAGACCTACGAGCAGTACTTC
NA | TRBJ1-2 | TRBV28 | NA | CASSLYGGNYGYTF | TGTGCCAGCAGTTTATACGGGGGGAACTATGGCTACACCTTC